This T cell receptor (beta chain) appears in the sequencing data of a study of CD8+ T cells in alopecia areata. Study at large: Tofacitinib therapy took 6 to 18 months; 6 months off drug came after.

The ends lost 4 bases at V and 4 bases at J; junction bases unmatched: 1. The CDR3 has 12 amino acids. The germline V gene encodes CDR1 SQVTM and CDR2 ANQGSEA. Study-wide results and caveats: Lesional scalp displayed greater clonality than normal scalp, most notably in alopecia totalis/universalis.

Treatment specified: oral pan-JAK inhibitor, 5-10 mg twice daily. Points on this clone: The antigen is unknown. The sample has other DNA sequences that encode this CDR3 too.

cDNA serving as the sequencing template came from extracted, reverse transcribed RNA. Generated by immunoSEQ multiplex PCR, the TCRdb table keeps only in-frame clones and is missing some. This sample has some 170,000 clones, with 50% to 75% found just once. Sequencing was performed on CD4+ T cells sorted from blood, taken between weeks 55 and 65, from a patient treated with tofacitinib. The rearrangement uses TRBV29-1 and TRBJ1-5; 7 bases line up with TRBD1. The clonotype comes from a human donor with alopecia areata. The CDR3 DNA follows: TGCAGCGTTGGACAGGGAAATCAGCCCCAGCATTTT. Its protein is CSVGQGNQPQHF.